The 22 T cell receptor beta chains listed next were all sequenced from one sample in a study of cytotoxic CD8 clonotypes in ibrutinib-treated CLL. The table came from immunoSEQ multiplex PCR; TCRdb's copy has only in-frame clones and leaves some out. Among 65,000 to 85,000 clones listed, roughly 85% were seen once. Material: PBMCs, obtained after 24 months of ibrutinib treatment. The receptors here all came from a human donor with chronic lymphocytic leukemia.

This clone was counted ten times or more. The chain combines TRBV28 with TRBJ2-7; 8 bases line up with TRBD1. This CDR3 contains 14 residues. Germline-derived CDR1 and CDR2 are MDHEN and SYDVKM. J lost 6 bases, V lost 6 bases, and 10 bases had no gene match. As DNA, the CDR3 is TGTGCCAGCAGCTTGACAGGGGAGCCCCGCGAGCAGTACTTC. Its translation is CASSLTGEPREQYF. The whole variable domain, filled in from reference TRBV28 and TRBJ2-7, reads DVKVTQSSRYLVKRTGEKVFLECVQDMDHENMFWYRQDPGLGLRLIYFSYDVKMKEKGDIPEGYSVSREKKERFSLILESASTNQTSMYLCASSLTGEPREQYFGPGTRLTVT.

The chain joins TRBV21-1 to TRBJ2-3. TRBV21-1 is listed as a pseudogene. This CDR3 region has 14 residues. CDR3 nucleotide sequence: TGTGCCAGCAGCAAAGGAGACGCCACAGATACGCAGTATTTT. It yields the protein CASSKGDATDTQYF.

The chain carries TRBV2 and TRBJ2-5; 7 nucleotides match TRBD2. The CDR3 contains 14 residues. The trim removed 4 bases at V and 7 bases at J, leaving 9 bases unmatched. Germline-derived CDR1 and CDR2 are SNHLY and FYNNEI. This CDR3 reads CASSVGAGDVTQYF. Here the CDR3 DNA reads TGTGCCAGCAGTGTCGGGGCGGGGGATGTGACCCAGTACTTC.

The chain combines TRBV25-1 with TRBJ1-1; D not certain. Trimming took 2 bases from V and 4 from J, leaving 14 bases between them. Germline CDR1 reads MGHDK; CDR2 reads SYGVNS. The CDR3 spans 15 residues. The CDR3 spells CASSEGADGSTEAFF. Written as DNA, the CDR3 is TGTGCCAGCAGTGAAGGAGCCGACGGAAGCACTGAAGCTTTCTTT. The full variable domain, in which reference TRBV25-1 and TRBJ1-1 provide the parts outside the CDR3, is EADIYQTPRYLVIGTGKKITLECSQTMGHDKMYWYQQDPGMELHLIHYSYGVNSTEKGDLSSESTVSRIRTEHFPLTLESARPSHTSQYLCASSEGADGSTEAFFGQGTRLTVV.

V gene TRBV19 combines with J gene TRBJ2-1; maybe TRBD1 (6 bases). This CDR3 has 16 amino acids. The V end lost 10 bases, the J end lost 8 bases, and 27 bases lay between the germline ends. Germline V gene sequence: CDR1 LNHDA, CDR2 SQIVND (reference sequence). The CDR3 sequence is CATSIAHGFGGYEQFF. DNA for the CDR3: TGTGCCACCAGTATAGCCCACGGGTTTGGGGGCTATGAGCAGTTCTTC.

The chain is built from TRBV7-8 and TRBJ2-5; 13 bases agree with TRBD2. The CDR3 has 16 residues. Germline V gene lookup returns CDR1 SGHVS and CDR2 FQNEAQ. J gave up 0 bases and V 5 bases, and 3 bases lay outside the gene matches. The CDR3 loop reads CASSGGTSGNQETQYF. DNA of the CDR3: TGTGCCAGCAGCGGAGGGACTAGCGGGAACCAAGAGACCCAGTACTTC. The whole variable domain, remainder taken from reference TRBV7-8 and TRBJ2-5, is GAGVSQSPRYKVAKRGQDVALRCDPISGHVSLFWYQQALGQGPEFLTYFQNEAQLDKSGLPSDRFFAERPEGSVSTLKIQRTQQEDSAVYLCASSGGTSGNQETQYFGPGTRLLVL.

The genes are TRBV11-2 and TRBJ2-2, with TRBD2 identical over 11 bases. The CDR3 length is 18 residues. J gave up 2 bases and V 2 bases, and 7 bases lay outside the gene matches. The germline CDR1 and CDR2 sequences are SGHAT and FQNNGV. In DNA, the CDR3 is TGTGCCAGCAGCTTACGGGCGACTAGCGGGGTAAACACCGGGGAGCTGTTTTTT. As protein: CASSLRATSGVNTGELFF.

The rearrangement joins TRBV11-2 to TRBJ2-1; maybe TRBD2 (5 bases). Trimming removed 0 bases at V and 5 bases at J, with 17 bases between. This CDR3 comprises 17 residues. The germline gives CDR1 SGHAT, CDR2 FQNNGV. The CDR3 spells CASSLEFDGLADNEQFF. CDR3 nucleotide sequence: TGTGCCAGCAGCTTAGAGTTTGACGGCCTAGCAGACAATGAGCAGTTCTTC.

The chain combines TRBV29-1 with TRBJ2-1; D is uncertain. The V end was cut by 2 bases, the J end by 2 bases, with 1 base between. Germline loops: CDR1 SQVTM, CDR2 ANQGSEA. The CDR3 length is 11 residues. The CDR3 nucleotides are TGCAGCGTTGAACCCTACAATGAGCAGTTCTTC. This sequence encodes CSVEPYNEQFF.

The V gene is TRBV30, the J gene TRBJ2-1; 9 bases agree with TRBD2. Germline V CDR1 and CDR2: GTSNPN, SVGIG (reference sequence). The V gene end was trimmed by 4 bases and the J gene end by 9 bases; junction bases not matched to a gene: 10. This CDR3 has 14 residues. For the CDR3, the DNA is TGTGCCTGGAAGCTTAGCGGGAGTTCCGGTGAGCAGTTCTTC. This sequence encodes CAWKLSGSSGEQFF.

The CDR3 sequence: CASSQRLAGGSDTQYF. The CDR3 region has the DNA TGTGCCAGCAGCCAGAGACTAGCGGGAGGGTCGGATACGCAGTATTTT. The chain combines TRBV5-4 with TRBJ2-3; TRBD2 matches 14 bases. Germline V gene sequence: CDR1 SGHNT, CDR2 YYREEE (reference sequence). The CDR3 spans 16 residues. After removal of 4 bases from V and 6 bases from J, the junction contained 7 bases not matched to a gene.

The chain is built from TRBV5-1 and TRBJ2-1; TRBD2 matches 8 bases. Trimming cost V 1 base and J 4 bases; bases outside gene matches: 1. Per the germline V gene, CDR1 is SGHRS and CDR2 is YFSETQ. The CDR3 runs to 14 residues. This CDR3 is CASSLTSGYNEQFF. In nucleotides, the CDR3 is TGCGCCAGCAGCTTGACTAGCGGATACAATGAGCAGTTCTTC.

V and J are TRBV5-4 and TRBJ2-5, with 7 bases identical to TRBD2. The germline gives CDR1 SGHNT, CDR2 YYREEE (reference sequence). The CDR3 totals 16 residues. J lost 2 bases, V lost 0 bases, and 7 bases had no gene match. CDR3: CASSLEGRAGQETQYF. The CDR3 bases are TGTGCCAGCAGCTTGGAGGGGAGGGCCGGACAAGAGACCCAGTACTTC.

The chain's CDR3 is CASSYDTYSWGADTGELFF. The CDR3 DNA is TGCGCCAGCAGCTACGACACCTACAGTTGGGGCGCGGACACCGGGGAGCTGTTTTTT. J is TRBJ2-2 and V is TRBV4-1, with D possibly matching TRBD1 (5 bases). This CDR3 spans 19 amino acids. Germline V CDR1 and CDR2: MGHRA, YSYEKL. Deletions cut 5 bases from V and 3 bases from J, with 25 bases between.

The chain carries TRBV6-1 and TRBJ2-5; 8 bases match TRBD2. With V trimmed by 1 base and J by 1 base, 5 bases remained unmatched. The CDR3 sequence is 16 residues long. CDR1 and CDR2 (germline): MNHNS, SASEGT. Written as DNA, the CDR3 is TGTGCCAGCAGTGAAGGGGCTCGGGGGGGCCAAGAGACCCAGTACTTC. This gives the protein CASSEGARGGQETQYF.

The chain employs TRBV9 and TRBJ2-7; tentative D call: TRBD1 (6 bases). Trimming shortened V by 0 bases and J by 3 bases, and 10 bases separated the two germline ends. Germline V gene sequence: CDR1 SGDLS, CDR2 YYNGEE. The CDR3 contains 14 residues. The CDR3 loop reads CASSVGGTHYEQYF. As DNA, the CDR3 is TGTGCCAGCAGCGTAGGGGGGACACACTACGAGCAGTACTTC. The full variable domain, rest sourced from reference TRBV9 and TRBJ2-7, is DSGVTQTPKHLITATGQRVTLRCSPRSGDLSVYWYQQSLDQGLQFLIQYYNGEERAKGNILERFSAQQFPDLHSELNLSSLELGDSALYFCASSVGGTHYEQYFGPGTRLTVT.

Here the CDR3 reads CASSLEGGRSYNEQFF. In DNA form, the CDR3 reads TGTGCCAGCAGCCTAGAGGGCGGGAGGTCCTACAATGAGCAGTTCTTC. This sequence joins TRBV7-3 and TRBJ2-1; 8 positions agree with TRBD2. The CDR3 is made up of 16 amino acids. The V segment lost 5 bases and the J segment 1 base; nucleotides outside the gene matches: 7. Germline V gene lookup returns CDR1 SGHTA and CDR2 FQGTGA.

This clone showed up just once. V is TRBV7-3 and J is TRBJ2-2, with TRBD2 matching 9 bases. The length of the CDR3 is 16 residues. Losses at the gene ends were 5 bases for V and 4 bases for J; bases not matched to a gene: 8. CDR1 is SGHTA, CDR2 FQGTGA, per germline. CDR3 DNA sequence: TGTGCCAGCAGCCCTGCGGGAGCGGGAGGCACCGGGGAGCTGTTTTTT. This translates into CASSPAGAGGTGELFF.

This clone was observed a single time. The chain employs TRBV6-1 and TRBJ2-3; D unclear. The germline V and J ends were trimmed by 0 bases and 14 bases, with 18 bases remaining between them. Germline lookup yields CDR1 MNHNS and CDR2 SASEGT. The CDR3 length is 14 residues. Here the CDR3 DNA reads TGTGCCAGCAGTGAAGCGCTTTTAAGTGGCCGATCGTATTTT. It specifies CASSEALLSGRSYF.

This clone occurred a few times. The chain's CDR3 is CASSLMDSQYEQYF. In DNA, the CDR3 is TGTGCCAGCAGCTTGATGGACAGCCAATACGAGCAGTACTTC. The chain is built from TRBV5-4 and TRBJ2-7; D possibly corresponds to TRBD1 (6 bases). The germline gives CDR1 SGHNT, CDR2 YYREEE (reference sequence). The CDR3 has 14 amino acids. The V gene lost 1 base and the J gene lost 4 bases, with 12 bases spanning the gap.

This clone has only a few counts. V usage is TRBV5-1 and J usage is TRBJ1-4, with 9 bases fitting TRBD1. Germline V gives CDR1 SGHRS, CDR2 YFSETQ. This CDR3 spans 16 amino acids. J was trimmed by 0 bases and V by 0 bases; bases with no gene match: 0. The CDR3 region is CASSLGQGATNEKLFF. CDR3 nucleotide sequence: TGCGCCAGCAGCTTGGGACAGGGGGCAACTAATGAAAAACTGTTTTTT.

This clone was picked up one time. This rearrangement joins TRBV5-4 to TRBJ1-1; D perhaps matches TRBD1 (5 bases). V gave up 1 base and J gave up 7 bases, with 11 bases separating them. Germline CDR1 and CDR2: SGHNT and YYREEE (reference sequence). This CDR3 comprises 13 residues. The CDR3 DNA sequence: TGTGCCAGCAGCTTGAGGGGAAGCGTTGAAGCTTTCTTT. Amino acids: CASSLRGSVEAFF.